This TCR beta chain stems from a study of blood T cell repertoires in COVID-19. Study-level background: The study drew acute and convalescent COVID-19 samples from the United States, Italy and Spain. Sample material is recorded as cDNA or gDNA derived from T cells, B-cell-depleted T cells, or PBMCs.

Germline-derived CDR1 and CDR2 are SGHTA and FQGNSA. Trimming removed 6 bases from V and 0 bases from J, with 12 bases in between. The CDR3 loop spans 14 amino acids. The method was immunoSEQ multiplex PCR; TCRdb's version includes in-frame clones alone and lacks a portion of them. The sample yields about 210,000 clones, 81% seen once. This TCR derives from a woman in her fifties or sixties with acute COVID-19. The V call is TRBV7-2, the J call TRBJ2-7; tentative D call: TRBD1 (6 bases). Material for sequencing was PBMCs or T cells enriched from blood (not recorded which). The CDR3 DNA reads as TGTGCCAGCAGTCCGGACAGATCCTCCTACGAGCAGTACTTC. As protein: CASSPDRSSYEQYF.